This TCR beta chain was retrieved from a study of cytomegalovirus exposure and HLA in healthy donors (TCRdb year 2017). In terms of the full investigation: An earlier analysis of roughly 630 of the donors reported roughly 270 Gb of sequence data and 117 million unique TCR beta sequences from 150 million to 200 million T cells. Roughly 5 DR-DQ haplotypes were treated as single units for association and clustering because of strong linkage in the cohort. The number of typed donors differed by locus: 629-630 for A, B, C, DRB1 and DQB1; about 520 for DQA1; approximately 610 for DPA1; and about 450 for DPB1. On average, roughly 200,000 unique TCR beta nucleotide sequences were sequenced per donor among 398 genotyped donors of the cohort, with around 19% of those sequences being non-productive. In a later genetic analysis, genome-wide SNP genotypes for about three fifths of the roughly 670 donors were used, and that subset was treated as a discovery cohort. Rather than using new phenotypic data, the later analysis identified candidate immune exposures from TCR beta sequences and from how often those sequences occurred across donors. Donor age, sex, ethnicity and CMV serostatus were collected together with the repertoire data. The study aimed to test whether cataloging public T cell receptors could reveal signatures of past pathogen exposure. To predict cytomegalovirus infection status, the study brought together high-throughput TCR immunosequencing, statistical association of individual TCRs with disease status, and machine learning. An early release covering over 500 HLA-typed donors comprised about 300 gigabases of sequencing data and around 80 million unique TCR sequences. In addition to the first cohort of around 670 subjects, a separate validation cohort of approximately 130 different subjects was used. Both class I and class II loci were covered by HLA typing, at four-digit resolution. An earlier analysis of some 500 of the donors used high-throughput TCR beta sequencing to judge whether each TCR beta V gene segment behaved as functional or pseudogenic. A later analysis re-examined previously published TCR beta repertoires from roughly 720 donors and added high-resolution HLA genotyping to investigate patterns of TCR occurrence. The study used immunosequencing to profile the T cell repertoires of 600 to 850 subjects and linked those repertoires to cytomegalovirus serostatus. Of the 398 genotyped donors, roughly 80% fell in the genetic ancestry cluster associated with self-reported Caucasian donors. All discovery cohort repertoires had been generated on a single sequencing platform.

General findings and caveats noted by the study authors: Sequencing depth was assumed to be roughly uniform across donors in the presence/absence analyses, though that assumption may not hold. In a later analysis, HLA-associated TCR beta chains showed more clonal expansion and lower generation probabilities than non-associated chains that were equally common. The classifier was reported to diagnose cytomegalovirus status with high specificity and sensitivity in both the original cohort and the validation cohort. Linkage disequilibrium might explain the correlated functional status among segregating V segments, but an unknown experimental factor could not be excluded. Most TCR sequences were observed very rarely across donors, whereas some public TCRs were present in many individuals. According to a later genetic analysis, donors in an Asian-associated ancestry cluster had fewer N-insertions in productive TCRs than the approximately 610-donor mean. This cohort had only TCR beta chains sequenced, and the lack of alpha or paired-chain data limited which features could be detected. Specific HLA alleles were associated with roughly 16,000 TCR beta sequences at a false discovery rate of 0.05 in a later analysis. Approximately 18 rarely observed V segments, including chromosome 9 orphons, were excluded from the earlier analysis of approximately 500 of the donors because counts were too low. CMV serostatus was the only immune exposure information available for the cohort. When HLA alleles, especially DR and DQ, strongly co-occurred, TCR associations were difficult to assign to individual alleles. A group of highly shared sequence variants was considered likely to be a technical artifact of the sequencing pipeline. Because HLA typing was unavailable for some donors at each locus, only the typed subset was used in association tests. According to a later analysis, TCR association rates differed among HLA loci, with DRB1 alleles showing the most associated TCRs and HLA-C alleles showing the fewest. In a later genetic analysis, a missense DCLRE1C variant was associated with V-gene and J-gene trimming of TCR beta chains, and the association was replicated in an independent cohort. A total of some 180 TCR beta chains were listed by the study as associated with cytomegalovirus. According to the authors, the approach could potentially be generalized to other disease states and immunological phenotypes. Three of the identified cytomegalovirus-associated TCR beta chains were confirmed in vitro to be specific for cytomegalovirus antigens. A later analysis reported that several top co-occurrence clusters appeared linked to parvovirus B19, influenza, CMV and Epstein-Barr virus. In a later analysis, most CMV-associated TCR beta chains were found to appear HLA-restricted, with HLA associations seemingly driven largely by CMV exposure. A further reported finding was that TCR beta sequences accurately predicted the HLA-A and HLA-B alleles for most subjects in the first cohort. An earlier analysis of approximately 500 of the donors showed that most TCR beta V segments appeared in productive rearrangements either about 90% or about 30% of the time, which broadly matched IMGT annotations.

The cohort was made up of 666 healthy bone marrow donors. At the time of sampling, all cohort members were nominally healthy, though unrecorded immune exposures were likely present. The donor tested CMV seronegative and was one of the 352 seronegative cohort members. Each donor provided a peripheral blood sample, and peripheral blood mononuclear cells were used for TCR beta sequencing. The Qiagen DNeasy Blood Extraction Kit was used to extract genomic DNA from the blood cell samples. As for this clone: It has no known antigen specificity. No base quality information exists; no much larger clone differs at one position.

The library was built by means of the immunoSEQ multiplex PCR assay. For the multiplex PCR, a mixture combining 60 forward primers for TCR Vbeta segments and 13 reverse primers for TCR Jbeta segments was used. The CDR3 region of rearranged TCR beta genes was amplified from genomic DNA by a multiplex PCR assay. On the Illumina HiSeq System, the amplified TCR beta libraries were sequenced as 87-base-pair reads. The authors processed their data as follows. A later analysis counted some 80 million unique TCR beta chains across the 550 to 700 repertoires, and roughly 10 million of these chains were shared by at least two donors. To remove PCR and sequencing errors, raw reads were error-corrected and collapsed into unique sequences using a nearest-neighbor algorithm that merged closely related sequences. Alignment of CDR3 sequences to IMGT reference sequences was used to assign V, D and J gene segments. For a sequence to be retained, at least a six-nucleotide match to both a V gene segment and a J gene segment was required. A rearrangement was called productive if the CDR3 had no stop codons and remained in frame with V and J, and every other rearrangement was called non-productive. CDR3 was defined by IMGT convention, running from the second conserved V-encoded cysteine to the conserved J-encoded phenylalanine. The earlier analysis of 500 to 650 of the donors excluded any sequence lacking an unambiguous match to a single V gene segment. In an earlier analysis of approximately 550 of the donors, V segments were called functional above 56.7% productive rearrangements and were called segregating when the between-donor standard deviation exceeded 5%. To diagnose cytomegalovirus status from the catalog of TCR beta chain sequences, a statistical classification framework was built. A later analysis assigned V and J genes by comparing TCR nucleotide sequences with IMGT/GENE-DB human TR gene sequences. In a later analysis, CDR3 sequences and most-parsimonious VDJ recombination scenarios were assigned using the TCRdist pipeline. In a later analysis, each TCR beta chain was defined by its CDR3 amino acid sequence together with its V-gene family, and reads without a unique V-gene family were excluded. As a way to deal with suspected cross-contamination and a sequencing artifact, a later analysis dropped approximately 570 nucleotide sequences that were highly shared and had low generation probability. A later analysis calculated a clonal expansion index for each public chain from normalized within-repertoire ranks of inferred template counts. In a later analysis, generation probabilities were computed using a VDJ recombination model fitted to out-of-frame rearrangements, and the results were checked against IGoR. In a later analysis, TCR-TCR, TCR-HLA and TCR-CMV co-occurrence was scored with hypergeometric tests, and a repertoire-size bias correction was applied to TCR pairs. False discovery rates were estimated in a later analysis by permuting HLA or CMV assignments 20 times. In a later analysis, co-occurring TCRs were grouped with DBSCAN, and TCRdist sequence similarity was added when clustering was performed within HLA-allele-positive subsets. Repertoires with fewer than 30,000 or more than 120,000 public chains were left out of co-occurrence clustering, as were about 5 repertoires with anomalous nucleotide sharing. Entries here come from immuneACCESS through TCRdb and include only in-frame sequences with V and J called. Some clones fail to appear in such tables; in the studies checked, an unresolved V gene covers under half of the shortfall, and the cause of the remainder is unknown. V, J and clone size reflect that table, while D and trimming were determined from the DNA. The sample data list about 220,000 clones, and around 76% of these were observed just once. The top ten clones comprise 0.63% of the sample.

Source material: PBMCs. This receptor was identified in a man aged 18-30 years in good health and CMV-seronegative.

CDR3 sequence: CASSPKAGEGEQYF. DNA sequence: TGTGCCAGCTCACCAAAGGCGGGAGAAGGTGAGCAGTACTTC. The sequence joins TRBV18 to TRBJ2-7, with 7 middle bases fitting TRBD2. Counted from cysteine to phenylalanine, this CDR3 has 14 amino acids. Only the CDR3 region is kept as DNA, spanning 42 bases read in frame from base 1. From V the trimming removes 2 bases and from J it removes 7 bases, while the gene matches leave 8 bases of the junction unaccounted for. CDR1 and CDR2 (KGHSH, LQKENI) derive from the germline V gene.